This T cell receptor (beta chain) was found in a study of T cell responses to AZD1222 COVID-19 vaccine (dated by TCRdb to 2020 to 2022). For the wider study: AZD1222 recipients with second doses at about 4 weeks or about 12 weeks were pooled, because spike-specific TCR depth and breadth did not differ between schedules. Trial participants were enrolled by age into 18-55, 56-69 and 70-plus year subgroups, with roughly 160, 29 and 62 TCR-sequenced participants respectively. TCR sequencing was performed for over 230 trial participants, of whom about 200 were given two doses of AZD1222 and around 26 were given two doses of MenACWY control vaccine. Study-wide findings and limitations: Conclusions about previously exposed vaccinees were limited because only six or seven AZD1222 recipients were SARS-CoV-2 seropositive at baseline. Vaccine-associated CD4 TCRs spanned the whole spike protein, with dominant responses in regions 160-218 and 743-854. Epitopes outside the regions mutated in the B.1.351 and B.1.1.7 variants were reportedly recognized by nearly half of the unique spike-specific TCRs. Because no day 14 peak-response samples were available, the repertoires could be characterized only after the peak T cell response. Most participants were white British and females outnumbered males, and the authors suggested that clonal diversity may have been underestimated. After two AZD1222 doses, both the breadth and the depth of spike-specific TCRs were significantly higher than at day 0 and than in MenACWY recipients. The 56-69-year group was small, and its depth increase did not reach significance, likely because of low power.

The time point label corresponds to: baseline before first vaccination. Vaccinee samples were obtained from the UK trials COV001 and COV002, which included a single-blind randomized controlled phase 2/3 trial of AZD1222 (ChAdOx1 nCoV-19) in healthy adults. Trial participant PBMC samples were collected at day 0 and day 28 after the second dose for TCRbeta chain sequencing. The germline V gene encodes CDR1 MDHEN and CDR2 SYDVKM. From the cysteine through the phenylalanine, the CDR3 covers 15 amino acids. CDR3 DNA only is kept here, 45 bases in frame from base 1. V and J lose 6 bases and 5 bases, and a span of 19 bases separates them. In regard to this clone: No antigen is known for it. Nothing much larger sits one base from this clone, and base qualities are not available.

The CDR3 regions of human TCRbeta chains were subjected to immunosequencing. As for the authors' bioinformatics: TCRs in the repertoires were compared against a reference library of SARS-CoV-2-specific TCRs that had been generated with the MIRA antigen-specificity platform. Breadth was defined as the fraction of unique TCRs that were SARS-CoV-2-associated, and depth was defined as the fraction of total T cells that were SARS-CoV-2-associated. Each spike-specific TCR was assigned to its reactive spike region and to a CD4 or CD8 class using the MIRA data. Log10-transformed breadth and depth values were compared by one-way ANOVA with Sidak's multiple comparisons tests. In TCRdb, the immuneACCESS table is reduced to in-frame sequences with V and J assigned. These tables do not hold every clone; where another copy was compared, an unresolved V gene accounts for under half, and the others remain unexplained. V, J and clone size are those of that table, while D and trimming were read from the DNA. This sample has roughly 75,000 clones in its table, and 84% of those were observed once. The ten largest clones take up 8% to 10% of the sample.

Source: peripheral blood, taken on day 0 of AZD1222 vaccination. This receptor was identified in an adult in good health. This sequence uses TRBV28 and TRBJ1-1; TRBD1 could be the D gene, as 5 bases match. The CDR3 sequence is CASSPTGGARTEAFF. The DNA sequence follows: TGTGCCAGCAGCCCCACAGGAGGGGCAAGGACTGAAGCTTTCTTT. With the rest looked up from the reference TRBV28 and TRBJ1-1 genes rather than sequenced, the full variable domain is DVKVTQSSRYLVKRTGEKVFLECVQDMDHENMFWYRQDPGLGLRLIYFSYDVKMKEKGDIPEGYSVSREKKERFSLILESASTNQTSMYLCASSPTGGARTEAFFGQGTRLTVV.